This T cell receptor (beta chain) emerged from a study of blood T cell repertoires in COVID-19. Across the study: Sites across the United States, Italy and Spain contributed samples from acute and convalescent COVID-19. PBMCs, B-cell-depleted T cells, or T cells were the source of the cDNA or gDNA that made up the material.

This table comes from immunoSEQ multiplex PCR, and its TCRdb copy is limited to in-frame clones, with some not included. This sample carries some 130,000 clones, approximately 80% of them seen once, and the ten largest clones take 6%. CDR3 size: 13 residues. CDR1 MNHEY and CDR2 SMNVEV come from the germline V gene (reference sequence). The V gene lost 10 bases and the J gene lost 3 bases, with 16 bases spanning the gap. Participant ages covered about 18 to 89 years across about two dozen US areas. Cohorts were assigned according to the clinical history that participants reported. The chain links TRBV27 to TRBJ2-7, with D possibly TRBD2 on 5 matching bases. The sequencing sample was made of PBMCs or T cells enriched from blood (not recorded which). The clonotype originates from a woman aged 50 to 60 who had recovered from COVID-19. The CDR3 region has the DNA TGTGCCACCACGACGGGGAAGGACTACGAGCAGTACTTC. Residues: CATTTGKDYEQYF.